One sample yielded the 8 T cell receptor beta chains listed below, sequenced in a study of Ad26.COV2.S vaccination and SARS-CoV-2 variants. The method was immunoSEQ multiplex PCR; TCRdb's version includes in-frame clones alone and lacks a portion of them. The profile shows 300,000 to 400,000 clones, roughly 80% of them singletons. Treatment meaning: around 19 received Ad26.COV2.S at low or high dose, single or two shots; roughly five received placebo; per-sample allocation not given. The samples were gathered on day 63 after the first injection of vaccine or placebo. Sequenced here: peripheral blood, sampled in a trial of Ad26.COV2.S vaccine versus placebo. Receptors originate from a person between 18 and 65 years old who received the Ad26.COV2.S COVID-19 vaccine or a placebo.

The chain uses TRBV2 and TRBJ1-1; TRBD1 matches 9 bases. The germline V gene encodes CDR1 SNHLY and CDR2 FYNNEI. The CDR3 has 13 residues. Trimming at V came to 3 bases and at J to 11 bases, leaving 7 bases not matched to a gene. The CDR3 loop reads CASSDWGQGVAFF. The CDR3 coding sequence is TGTGCCAGCAGTGACTGGGGACAGGGTGTGGCTTTCTTT. Full variable domain (remainder filled in from reference TRBV2 and TRBJ1-1): EPEVTQTPSHQVTQMGQEVILRCVPISNHLYFYWYRQILGQKVEFLVSFYNNEISEKSEIFDDQFSVERPDGSNFTLKIRSTKLEDSAMYFCASSDWGQGVAFFGQGTRLTVV.

This rearrangement joins TRBV2 to TRBJ1-5, with 7 positions matching TRBD1. Germline V gives CDR1 SNHLY, CDR2 FYNNEI. This CDR3 is built from 16 residues. Trimming cost V 6 bases and J 8 bases; bases outside gene matches: 16. For the CDR3, the DNA is TGTGCCAGCAGGGCCACTACAGGGGCCCGAATCAAGCCCCAGCATTTT. It specifies CASRATTGARIKPQHF.

The rearrangement joins TRBV4-1 to TRBJ1-4; 11 bases agree with TRBD1. Germline trimming cut 4 bases from V and 7 bases from J; bases unmatched to any gene: 5. Germline CDR1 MGHRA, CDR2 YSYEKL. This CDR3 is built from 15 residues. This chain's CDR3 is CASSLGTGGGEKLFF. In nucleotides, the CDR3 is TGCGCCAGCAGCCTTGGGACAGGGGGGGGTGAAAAACTGTTTTTT.

This clone came up once. This chain connects TRBV6-1 to TRBJ2-3, with 9 bases identical to TRBD1. Trimming cost V 1 base and J 2 bases; bases outside gene matches: 13. This CDR3 spans 19 amino acids. The germline V gene encodes CDR1 MNHNS and CDR2 SASEGT. CDR3 amino acids: CASSEGSSGGQGFTDTQYF. The CDR3 coding sequence is TGTGCCAGCAGTGAAGGGAGTAGTGGGGGACAGGGATTCACAGATACGCAGTATTTT.

V gene TRBV18 combines with J gene TRBJ2-1; the D gene could be TRBD1 or TRBD2 (5 bases each). CDR1 is KGHSH and CDR2 is LQKENI in the germline V gene. Trimming removed 0 bases from V and 4 bases from J, with 13 bases in between. The CDR3 totals 16 residues. The CDR3 protein is CASSPPGTNLYNEQFF. CDR3 in DNA: TGTGCCAGCTCACCACCGGGGACCAATCTGTACAATGAGCAGTTCTTC. Full variable domain (missing parts from reference TRBV18 and TRBJ2-1): NAGVMQNPRHLVRRRGQEARLRCSPMKGHSHVYWYRQLPEEGLKFMVYLQKENIIDESGMPKERFSAEFPKEGPSILRIQQVVRGDSAAYFCASSPPGTNLYNEQFFGPGTRLTVL.

The chain recombines TRBV7-8 with TRBJ1-3; 9 bases agree with TRBD1. V was clipped by 5 bases and J by 4 bases; unmatched bases: 6. The CDR3 loop spans 15 amino acids. The V gene's germline CDR1 is SGHVS and CDR2 FQNEAQ. This chain's CDR3 is CASSTGTGFGNTIYF. The DNA of the CDR3 is TGTGCCAGCAGCACGGGGACAGGGTTCGGAAACACCATATATTTT.

The chain links TRBV19 to TRBJ2-6; the D is unclear. The CDR3 runs to 13 residues. V lost 9 bases and J lost 2, with 8 bases in between. The V gene's germline CDR1 is LNHDA and CDR2 SQIVND (reference sequence). CDR3 bases: TGTGCCAGCCTTGGCGCTGGGGCCAACGTCCTGACTTTC. As protein: CASLGAGANVLTF.

The gene calls are TRBV28 and TRBJ1-5; D may be TRBD1 (6 bases). With 4 bases removed from V and 2 bases from J, the gap between germline ends came to 12 bases. CDR3 size: 15 residues. Germline-derived CDR1 and CDR2 are MDHEN and SYDVKM. The CDR3 protein is CASSSRGLGNQPQHF. CDR3 bases: TGTGCCAGCAGTTCCCGGGGGCTAGGCAATCAGCCCCAGCATTTT. The variable domain in full, completed from reference TRBV28 and TRBJ1-5, reads DVKVTQSSRYLVKRTGEKVFLECVQDMDHENMFWYRQDPGLGLRLIYFSYDVKMKEKGDIPEGYSVSREKKERFSLILESASTNQTSMYLCASSSRGLGNQPQHFGDGTRLSIL.